The 18 T cell receptor beta chains reported below all come from one sample, sequenced in a study of blood T cells in healthy people across ages. The use of a sample-barcoded 5' primer and a J-beta primer mix characterized a second PCR of roughly 6 to 11 cycles. MiXCR, run by TCRdb on the 5' RACE reads, gives a single entry per CDR3 protein. Of 850,000 to 1,000,000 distinct CDR3 sequences listed, 40% to 60% are singletons. The sequenced sample was blood. These TCRs come from a man aged 25 to 40 in good health.

This sequence joins TRBV4-3 and TRBJ2-1, with 10 bases aligning to TRBD2. Germline trimming cut 6 bases from V and 0 bases from J; bases unmatched to any gene: 5. Germline-derived CDR1 and CDR2 are LGHNA and YSLEER. The CDR3 extends over 16 amino acids. The CDR3 DNA reads TGCGCCAGCAGGGCTAGCGGGGGCAACTCCTACAATGAGCAGTTCTTC. It yields the protein CASRASGGNSYNEQFF.

This chain uses TRBV7-2 with TRBJ2-7, with D perhaps TRBD1 or TRBD2 (5 bases each). Germline values: CDR1 SGHTA, CDR2 FQGNSA. The V end lost 5 bases, the J end lost 0 bases, and 11 bases lay between the germline ends. This CDR3 spans 14 amino acids. The CDR3 bases are TGTGCCAGCAGCCTCCGGGACGTCTCCTACGAGCAGTACTTC. It encodes CASSLRDVSYEQYF. Together with reference TRBV7-2 and TRBJ2-7, the CDR3 gives the full variable domain: GAGVSQSPSNKVTEKGKDVELRCDPISGHTALYWYRQSLGQGLEFLIYFQGNSAPDKSGLPSDRFSAERTGGSVSTLTIQRTQQEDSAVYLCASSLRDVSYEQYFGPGTRLTVT.

This clonotype turned up a few times. V gene TRBV28 combines with J gene TRBJ1-2, with a possible D match to TRBD1 (6 bases). Germline V gives CDR1 MDHEN, CDR2 SYDVKM. With 11 bases removed from V and 2 bases from J, the gap between germline ends came to 12 bases. The CDR3 has 12 residues. CDR3 protein: CAAGTLNYGYTF. The CDR3 DNA reads TGTGCCGCAGGGACATTAAACTATGGCTACACCTTC.

The chain couples TRBV20-1 to TRBJ2-5, with 13 nucleotides matching TRBD2. V gave up 4 bases and J gave up 0 bases; unmatched junction bases: 5. CDR1 and CDR2 (germline): DFQATT, SNEGSKA (reference sequence). The CDR3 runs 16 residues. In DNA form, the CDR3 reads TGCAGTGCTACTGGACTAGCGGGAGAGTACCAAGAGACCCAGTACTTC. The encoded protein is CSATGLAGEYQETQYF.

The chain couples TRBV11-2 to TRBJ2-3, with D perhaps being TRBD1 or TRBD2 (7 bases each). Trimming removed 5 bases at V and 5 bases at J, with 20 bases between. The CDR3 is 16 amino acids. The germline V gene encodes CDR1 SGHAT and CDR2 FQNNGV. The CDR3 loop is CASSHRQGGGEDTQYF. The CDR3 coding sequence is TGTGCCAGCAGCCATCGACAGGGAGGGGGTGAAGATACGCAGTATTTT.

The chain recombines TRBV6-2 or TRBV6-3 with TRBJ2-4, with D perhaps matching TRBD1 (5 bases). The CDR3 runs 13 residues. The V and J ends lost 7 bases and 1 base respectively, with 8 bases between them. Germline V gene lookup returns CDR1 MNHEY and CDR2 SVGEGT. The CDR3 here is CASIQVAKNIQYF. The CDR3 region has the DNA TGTGCCAGCATACAGGTGGCCAAAAACATTCAGTACTTC.

A word on this clonotype: A read error may be the cause here, since a much bigger clone is one base away. V gene TRBV29-1 combines with J gene TRBJ2-7, with 7 bases that match TRBD1. Germline V CDR1 and CDR2: SQVTM, ANQGSEA. This CDR3 has 14 residues. The CDR3 is CRAGTGVSSYEQYF. DNA for the CDR3: TGCAGAGCCGGAACAGGGGTGAGCTCCTACGAGCAGTACTTC.

Comment on this clonotype: The junction shows a germline mismatch at one end, possibly a read error. The chain combines TRBV9 with TRBJ2-7, with D possibly being TRBD1 (6 bases). This CDR3 comprises 17 residues. CDR1 is SGDLS and CDR2 is YYNGEE in the germline V gene. CDR3: CTSSVGPGRGTSYEQYF. CDR3 nucleotide sequence: TGTACCAGCAGCGTAGGGCCGGGAAGGGGGACCTCCTACGAGCAGTACTTC.

The rearrangement uses TRBV11-2 and TRBJ2-3; 9 bases map to TRBD2. The germline V gene encodes CDR1 SGHAT and CDR2 FQNNGV. V shed 0 bases and J 2 bases; nucleotides not matched to a gene: 3. The CDR3 is 16 residues long. Here the CDR3 DNA reads TGTGCCAGCAGCTTAGAGGGACTAGCCCCCACAGATACGCAGTATTTT. Translated: CASSLEGLAPTDTQYF.

The chain combines TRBV5-1 with TRBJ2-1; a possible D gene is TRBD1 (5 bases). Germline values: CDR1 SGHRS, CDR2 YFSETQ. The CDR3 sequence is 14 residues long. V shed 6 bases and J shed 0 bases, with 10 bases lying between them. The CDR3 loop is CASNKGHSYNEQFF. The DNA for the CDR3 is TGCGCCAGCAACAAGGGGCACTCCTACAATGAGCAGTTCTTC.

A note on this clonotype: One junction end does not reproduce the germline sequence, and a read error may be involved. The gene calls are TRBV7-2 and TRBJ2-3, with 7 bases matching TRBD1. The CDR3 has 13 residues. The germline V gene encodes CDR1 SGHTA and CDR2 FQGNSA. CDR3: CASSPTGTDAQYF. CDR3 sequence (DNA): TGTGCCAGCAGCCCCACAGGGACAGATGCGCAGTATTTT.

V and J are TRBV7-9 and TRBJ2-1; 7 bases are a match to TRBD2. The CDR3 is 14 amino acids. CDR1 and CDR2 from the germline V gene are SEHNR and FQNEAQ (reference sequence). V lost 7 bases to trimming and J lost 3 bases; unmatched junction nucleotides: 6. In DNA, the CDR3 is TGTGCCAGCAACATGGCGGGGGACTACAATGAGCAGTTCTTC. Its protein product is CASNMAGDYNEQFF.

This clonotype was detected many times. The chain carries TRBV4-3 and TRBJ2-7, with D perhaps TRBD1 (5 bases). Germline V gene lookup returns CDR1 LGHNA and CDR2 YSLEER. V was shortened by 5 bases and J by 5 bases, with 13 bases between the two germline ends. The CDR3 covers 13 residues. CDR3 amino acids: CASSSLRGHEQYF. The CDR3 DNA reads TGCGCCAGCAGCTCACTTAGGGGCCACGAGCAGTACTTC.

With regard to this clonotype: One base away lies a much larger clone, so this may be a sequencing read error. V is TRBV5-1 and J is TRBJ2-1, with TRBD2 matching over 8 bases. The CDR3 sequence is 16 residues long. Germline values: CDR1 SGHRS, CDR2 YFSETQ. Unmatched junction bases numbered 6, after V lost 4 bases and J lost 0 bases. The CDR3 nucleotides read TGCGCCAGCAGCCCTCGGGGGGGATTCTCCTACAATGAGCAGTTCTTC. Its translation: CASSPRGGFSYNEQFF.

This clonotype was found a few times. The chain has TRBV4-3 and TRBJ2-1; D call uncertain. Germline-derived CDR1 and CDR2 are LGHNA and YSLEER. V gave up 2 bases and J gave up 2 bases, with 19 bases separating them. The CDR3 sequence is 18 residues long. The CDR3 DNA reads as TGCGCCAGCAGCCAACATAGAGTCGGGTTTAGCCCCTACAATGAGCAGTTCTTC. Its translation is CASSQHRVGFSPYNEQFF.

This chain uses TRBV7-2 with TRBJ2-1; a possible D gene is TRBD1 (5 bases). Trimming left V 4 bases short and J 5 bases short, with 9 bases between. Germline V gene data show CDR1 as SGHTA and CDR2 as FQGNSA. The CDR3 length is 13 residues. The CDR3 protein is CASSWTFDNEQFF. CDR3 sequence (DNA): TGTGCCAGCAGCTGGACATTCGACAATGAGCAGTTCTTC.

The rearrangement joins TRBV24-1 to TRBJ2-5, with 10 bases fitting TRBD1. The V and J ends lost 10 bases and 11 bases, in that order; junction bases with no gene match: 12. This CDR3 has 13 residues. Per the germline V gene, CDR1 is KGHDR and CDR2 is SFDVKD. The DNA for the CDR3 is TGTGCCACGCGACAGGGGGCGGGGAATGAGCAGTACTTC. Its protein product is CATRQGAGNEQYF.

This clonotype came up a few times. The genes are TRBV20-1 and TRBJ2-7; possibly TRBD1 or TRBD2 for D (5 bases each). This CDR3 region has 14 residues. Germline V lookup: CDR1 DFQATT, CDR2 SNEGSKA (reference sequence). With 5 bases removed from V and 0 bases from J, the gap between germline ends came to 14 bases. The DNA of the CDR3 is TGCAGTGCTGACTCGGGACGGTCCTCCTACGAGCAGTACTTC. Translating gives CSADSGRSSYEQYF.